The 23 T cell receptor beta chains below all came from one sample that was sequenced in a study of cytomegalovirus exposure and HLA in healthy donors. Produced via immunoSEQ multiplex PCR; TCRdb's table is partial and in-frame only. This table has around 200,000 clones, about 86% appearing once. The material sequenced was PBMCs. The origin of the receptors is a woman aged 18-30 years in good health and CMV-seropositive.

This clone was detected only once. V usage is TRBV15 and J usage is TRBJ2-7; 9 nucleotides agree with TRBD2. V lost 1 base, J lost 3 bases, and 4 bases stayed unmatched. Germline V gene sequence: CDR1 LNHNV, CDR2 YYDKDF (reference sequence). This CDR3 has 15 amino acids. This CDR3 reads CATSRVGAGGYEQYF. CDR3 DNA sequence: TGTGCCACCAGCAGAGTCGGAGCGGGGGGCTACGAGCAGTACTTC.

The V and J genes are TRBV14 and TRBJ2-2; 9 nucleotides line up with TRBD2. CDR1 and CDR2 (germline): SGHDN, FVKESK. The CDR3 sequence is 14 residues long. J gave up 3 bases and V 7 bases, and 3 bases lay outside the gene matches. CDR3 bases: TGTGCCAGCACCCTAGCGGGGTACACCGGGGAGCTGTTTTTT. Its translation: CASTLAGYTGELFF.

CDR3 residues: CATKSSSGGTYEQYF. In nucleotides, the CDR3 is TGTGCCACCAAGAGCTCTAGCGGGGGGACCTACGAGCAGTACTTC. This sequence joins TRBV11-2 and TRBJ2-7, with 11 bases matching TRBD2. The CDR3 covers 15 residues. In germline, CDR1 is SGHAT, CDR2 FQNNGV. V gave up 10 bases and J gave up 2 bases; unmatched junction bases: 10.

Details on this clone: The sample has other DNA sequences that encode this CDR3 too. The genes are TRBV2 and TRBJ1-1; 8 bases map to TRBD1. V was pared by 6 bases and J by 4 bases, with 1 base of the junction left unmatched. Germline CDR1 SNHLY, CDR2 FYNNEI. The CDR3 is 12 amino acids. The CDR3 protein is CASRQGGTEAFF. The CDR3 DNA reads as TGTGCCAGCAGACAGGGGGGCACTGAAGCTTTCTTT.

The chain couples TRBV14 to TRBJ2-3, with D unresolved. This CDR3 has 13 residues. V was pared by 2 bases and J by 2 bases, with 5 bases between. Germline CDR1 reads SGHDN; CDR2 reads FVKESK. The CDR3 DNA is TGTGCCAGCAGCCAACTACCCACAGATACGCAGTATTTT. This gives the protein CASSQLPTDTQYF.

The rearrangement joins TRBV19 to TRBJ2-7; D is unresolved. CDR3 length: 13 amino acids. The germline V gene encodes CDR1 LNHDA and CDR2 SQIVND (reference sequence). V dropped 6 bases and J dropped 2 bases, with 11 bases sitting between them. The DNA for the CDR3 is TGTGCCAGTAGCACCAGTGGCCCCTACGAGCAGTACTTC. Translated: CASSTSGPYEQYF.

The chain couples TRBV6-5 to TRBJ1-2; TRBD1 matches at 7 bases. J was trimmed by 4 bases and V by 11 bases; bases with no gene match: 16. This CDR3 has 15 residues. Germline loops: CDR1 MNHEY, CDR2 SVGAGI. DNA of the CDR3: TGTGCCGTCCGACAGGGAGGTTCCTTTTTCTATGGCTACACCTTC. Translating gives CAVRQGGSFFYGYTF.

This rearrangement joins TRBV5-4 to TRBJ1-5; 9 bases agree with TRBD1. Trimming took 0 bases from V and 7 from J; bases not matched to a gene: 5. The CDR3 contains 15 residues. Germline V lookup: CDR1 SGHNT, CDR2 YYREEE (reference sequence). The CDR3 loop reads CASSLGGDRDQPQHF. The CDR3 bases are TGTGCCAGCAGCTTGGGGGGGGACAGGGACCAGCCCCAGCATTTT.

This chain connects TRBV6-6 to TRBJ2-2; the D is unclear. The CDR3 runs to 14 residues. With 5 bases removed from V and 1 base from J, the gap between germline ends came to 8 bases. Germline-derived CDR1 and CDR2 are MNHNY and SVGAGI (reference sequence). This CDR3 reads CASSVEMNTGELFF. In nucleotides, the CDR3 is TGTGCCAGCAGTGTGGAGATGAACACCGGGGAGCTGTTTTTT.

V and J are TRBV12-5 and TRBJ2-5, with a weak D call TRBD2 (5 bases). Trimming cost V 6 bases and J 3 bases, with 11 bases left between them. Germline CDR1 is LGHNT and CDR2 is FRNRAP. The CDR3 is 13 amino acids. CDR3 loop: CASGTVREETQYF. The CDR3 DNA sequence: TGTGCTAGTGGCACCGTGAGGGAAGAGACCCAGTACTTC.

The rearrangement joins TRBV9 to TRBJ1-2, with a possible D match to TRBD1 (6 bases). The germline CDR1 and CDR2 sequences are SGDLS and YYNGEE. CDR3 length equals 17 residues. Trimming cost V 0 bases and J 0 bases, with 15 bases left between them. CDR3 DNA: TGTGCCAGCAGCGTAGATGTTTGGACAGAAGCTAACTATGGCTACACCTTC. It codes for CASSVDVWTEANYGYTF. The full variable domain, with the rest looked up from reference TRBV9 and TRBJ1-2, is DSGVTQTPKHLITATGQRVTLRCSPRSGDLSVYWYQQSLDQGLQFLIQYYNGEERAKGNILERFSAQQFPDLHSELNLSSLELGDSALYFCASSVDVWTEANYGYTFGSGTRLTVV.

CDR3 coding DNA: TGTGCCAGCAGTCGGCCTAGCGGGGGGGAGACCCAGTACTTC. It codes for CASSRPSGGETQYF. The chain employs TRBV6-5 and TRBJ2-5; 11 positions agree with TRBD2. This CDR3 contains 14 residues. Unmatched junction bases numbered 4, after V lost 5 bases and J lost 5 bases. Germline CDR1 is MNHEY and CDR2 is SVGAGI.

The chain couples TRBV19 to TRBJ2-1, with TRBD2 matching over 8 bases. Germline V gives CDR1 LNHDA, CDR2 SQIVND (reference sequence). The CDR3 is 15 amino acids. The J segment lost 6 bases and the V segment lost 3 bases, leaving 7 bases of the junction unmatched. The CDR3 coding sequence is TGTGCCAGTAGTATTCGGGGGGGACCGGGCAATGAGCAGTTCTTC. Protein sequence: CASSIRGGPGNEQFF. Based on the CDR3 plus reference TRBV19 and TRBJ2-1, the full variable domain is DGGITQSPKYLFRKEGQNVTLSCEQNLNHDAMYWYRQDPGQGLRLIYYSQIVNDFQKGDIAEGYSVSREKKESFPLTVTSAQKNPTAFYLCASSIRGGPGNEQFFGPGTRLTVL.

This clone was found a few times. This CDR3 reads CASSPNNQPQHF. The DNA for the CDR3 is TGTGCCAGCAGTCCCAACAATCAGCCCCAGCATTTT. The genes are TRBV6-1 and TRBJ1-5; no definite D call. The length of the CDR3 is 12 residues. Germline values: CDR1 MNHNS, CDR2 SASEGT. Trimming pared 5 bases from V and 3 bases from J, leaving 5 bases between.

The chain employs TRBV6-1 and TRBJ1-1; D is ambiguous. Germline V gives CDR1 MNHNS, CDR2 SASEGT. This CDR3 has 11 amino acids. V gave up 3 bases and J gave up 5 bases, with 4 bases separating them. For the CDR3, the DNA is TGTGCCAGCAGTGACAATACTGAAGCTTTCTTT. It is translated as CASSDNTEAFF.

CDR3 amino acids: CASSREETQYF. CDR3 coding DNA: TGTGCCAGCAGCCGCGAGGAGACCCAGTACTTC. This chain uses TRBV5-8 with TRBJ2-5; no clear D. This CDR3 is built from 11 residues. The V end lost 4 bases, the J end lost 5 bases, and 6 bases lay between the germline ends. CDR1 SGHTS and CDR2 YDEGEE come from the germline V gene.

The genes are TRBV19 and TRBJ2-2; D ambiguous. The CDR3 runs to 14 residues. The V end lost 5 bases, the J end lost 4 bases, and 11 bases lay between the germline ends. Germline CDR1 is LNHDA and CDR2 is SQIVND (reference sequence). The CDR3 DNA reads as TGTGCCAGTAGTCGGTTTCACGGCACCGGGGAGCTGTTTTTT. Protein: CASSRFHGTGELFF.

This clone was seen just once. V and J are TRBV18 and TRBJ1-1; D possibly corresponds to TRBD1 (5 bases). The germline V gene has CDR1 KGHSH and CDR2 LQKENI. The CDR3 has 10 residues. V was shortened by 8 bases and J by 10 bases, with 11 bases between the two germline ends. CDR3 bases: TGTGCCAGCGGGGCCAGGCGAGCTTTCTTT. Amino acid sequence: CASGARRAFF.

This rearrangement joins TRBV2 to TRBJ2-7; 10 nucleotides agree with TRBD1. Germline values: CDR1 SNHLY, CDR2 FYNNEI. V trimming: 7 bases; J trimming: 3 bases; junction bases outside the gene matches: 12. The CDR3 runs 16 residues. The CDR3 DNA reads TGTGCCAGCAATCAGGAGTCGGGACAGGGGAACTACGAGCAGTACTTC. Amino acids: CASNQESGQGNYEQYF.

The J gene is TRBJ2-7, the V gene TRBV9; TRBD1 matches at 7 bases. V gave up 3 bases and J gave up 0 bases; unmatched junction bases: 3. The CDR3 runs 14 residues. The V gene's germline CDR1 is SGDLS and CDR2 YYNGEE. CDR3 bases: TGTGCCAGCAGCGAGACAGGGAACTCCTACGAGCAGTACTTC. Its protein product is CASSETGNSYEQYF.

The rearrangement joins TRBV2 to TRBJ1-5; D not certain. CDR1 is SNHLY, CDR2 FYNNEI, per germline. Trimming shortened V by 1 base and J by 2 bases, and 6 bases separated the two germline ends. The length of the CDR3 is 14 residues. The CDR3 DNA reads TGTGCCAGCAGTGAAGGGTCGGGCAATCAGCCCCAGCATTTT. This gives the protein CASSEGSGNQPQHF.

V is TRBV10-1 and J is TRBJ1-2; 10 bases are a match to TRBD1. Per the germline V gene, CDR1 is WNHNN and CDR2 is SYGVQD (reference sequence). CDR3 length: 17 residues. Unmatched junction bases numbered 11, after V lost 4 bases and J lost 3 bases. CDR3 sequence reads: CASSVVGQGVIDYGYTF. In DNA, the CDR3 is TGCGCCAGCAGTGTTGTTGGACAGGGGGTAATAGACTATGGCTACACCTTC.

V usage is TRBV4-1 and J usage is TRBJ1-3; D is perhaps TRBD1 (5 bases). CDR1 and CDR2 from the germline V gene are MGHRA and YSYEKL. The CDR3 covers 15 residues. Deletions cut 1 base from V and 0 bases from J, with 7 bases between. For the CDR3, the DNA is TGCGCCAGCAGCCAAGTGGGGGGCTCTGGAAACACCATATATTTT. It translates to CASSQVGGSGNTIYF.